These 12 T cell receptor beta chains came from one sample sequenced in a study of T cells expressing NK-cell markers. With the 5' RACE reads reprocessed, TCRdb shows one record per CDR3 protein and no DNA. The sample totals about 260,000 distinct CDR3 sequences. The material sequenced was blood T cells: a sorted CD56 or NKG2C T cell subset, CD4+ or CD8+ T cells, or bulk PBMC T cells (not recorded which). These receptors all stem from a man aged 18 to 35 in good health.

The V gene is TRBV5-1, the J gene TRBJ2-1; with no DNA, the TCRdb D assignment of TRBD1 cannot be verified. The CDR3 is made up of 13 amino acids. The germline V gene encodes CDR1 SGHRS and CDR2 YFSETQ. The CDR3 here is CASSPELGREQFF.

This chain connects TRBV6-5 to TRBJ2-1; there is no DNA to check the TCRdb D call of TRBD2. Germline V gene sequence: CDR1 MNHEY, CDR2 SVGAGI. There are 17 residues in the CDR3. The CDR3 protein is CASSYPGTSGRDNEQFF.

This chain joins TRBV6-5 and TRBJ2-7; with no DNA, the TCRdb D assignment of TRBD2 cannot be verified. CDR1 MNHEY and CDR2 SVGAGI come from the germline V gene. The CDR3 consists of 16 residues. Here the CDR3 reads CATAQFGGGRTYEQYF.

The CDR3 protein is CASRGGAGASTDTQYF. The V and J genes are TRBV11-2 and TRBJ2-3; TCRdb calls TRBD1, which cannot be checked without DNA. The germline V gene has CDR1 SGHAT and CDR2 FQNNGV. The CDR3 totals 16 residues.

The chain couples TRBV6-5 to TRBJ2-3; lacking DNA, the TRBD1 call made by TCRdb goes unchecked. Germline-derived CDR1 and CDR2 are MNHEY and SVGAGI. The CDR3 consists of 12 residues. The CDR3 region is CATRGGTDTQYF.

This CDR3 reads CASSYRGQERSTQYF. This chain joins TRBV12-3 or TRBV12-4 and TRBJ2-5; TCRdb's D call of TRBD1 is untestable without DNA. The CDR3 has 15 amino acids.

CDR3 sequence reads: CSAREYRDRDNEQFF. The chain uses TRBV20-1 and TRBJ2-1; TCRdb's D call of TRBD1 is untestable without DNA. Looked up from germline, CDR1 is DFQATT and CDR2 is SNEGSKA (reference sequence). The CDR3 extends over 15 amino acids.

This chain uses TRBV12-3 or TRBV12-4 with TRBJ1-5; TCRdb designates TRBD1, a call that cannot be tested without DNA. CDR3 length: 14 residues. The CDR3 spells CASSSRDRNQPQHF.

The chain couples TRBV9 to TRBJ2-1; the TRBD2 assignment by TCRdb is unverifiable without DNA. This CDR3 is 14 amino acids long. CDR1 and CDR2 from the germline V gene are SGDLS and YYNGEE. CDR3 amino acids: CASSAPGTNNEQFF.

The J gene is TRBJ1-4, the V gene TRBV5-6; there is no DNA to check the TCRdb D call of TRBD1. From germline, CDR1 is SGHDT and CDR2 YYEEEE. This CDR3 spans 14 amino acids. CDR3 residues: CASSRGMANEKLFF.

The chain recombines TRBV3-1 with TRBJ1-1. Germline V gene sequence: CDR1 LGHDT, CDR2 YNNKEL (reference sequence). This CDR3 is 14 amino acids long. CDR3 protein: CASSHYGEGTEAFF.

The chain is built from TRBV27 and TRBJ2-5. The CDR3 is made up of 14 amino acids. CDR1 and CDR2 (germline): MNHEY, SMNVEV (reference sequence). The CDR3 here is CASSLAGAVQTQYF.